This is a list of T cell receptor beta chains from one sample in a study of blood T cell repertoires in COVID-19. The protocol was immunoSEQ multiplex PCR, while the TCRdb copy is restricted to in-frame clones and leaves out a portion. This sample has hundreds of thousands of clones, with approximately 82% found just once. Sequencing used peripheral blood. These receptors originate from a woman aged 45-65 years with acute or convalescent COVID-19. Both conserved end residues are part of each CDR3. The D gene is left open where the match is weak. Clone sizes are given selectively: once, few, many, or a class where the clone is expanded.

>TRBJ2-7|.|.|TRBV19
TGTGCCAGTAGTGAAATGAGTAAAACGCTCGAGCAGTACTTC
CASSEMSKTLEQYF
>TRBJ1-1|TRBD1|.|TRBV2
TGTGCCAGCCTCTTTCCAGGACAGGGGAGCCCTGAAGCTTTCTTT
CASLFPGQGSPEAFF
>TRBJ2-3|.|.|TRBV30
TGTGCCTGGAGTCTTAGCCGGTCTAGCACAGATACGCAGTATTTT
CAWSLSRSSTDTQYF
>TRBJ2-4|.|.|TRBV5-4
TGTGCCAGCAGCTACGGGTTAGCCAAAAACATTCAGTACTTC
CASSYGLAKNIQYF
>TRBJ1-2|.|.|TRBV7-2
TGTGCCAGCAGCCCAGGGAGGGGCCCGGCTAACTATGGCTACACCTTC
CASSPGRGPANYGYTF
>TRBJ2-7|.|many|TRBV20-1
TGCAGTGTCCGATCGTCAGGCGAGCAGTACTTC
CSVRSSGEQYF
>TRBJ2-2|.|.|TRBV27
TGTGCCAGCAACTCCCTTGCTGGGAACACCGGGGAGCTGTTTTTT
CASNSLAGNTGELFF
>TRBJ2-1|.|.|TRBV11-3
TGTGCCAGCAGCTTAGCCTTGAGGACTGTTGTCGGCAATGAGCAGTTCTTC
CASSLALRTVVGNEQFF
>TRBJ2-7|TRBD1|.|TRBV3-1/TRBV3-2
TGTGCCAGCAGCCTACGACAGGGGCGAACCTACGAGCAGTACTTC
CASSLRQGRTYEQYF
>TRBJ1-1|TRBD1|once|TRBV6-2/TRBV6-3
TGTGCCAGCAGTGGCCGACAGGGGGCTGTTGAAGCTTTCTTT
CASSGRQGAVEAFF
>TRBJ1-2|.|.|TRBV3-1/TRBV3-2
TGTGCCAGCAGCCTCGGGGGTGTCAGGGGCTACACCTTC
CASSLGGVRGYTF
>TRBJ1-6|TRBD1|.|TRBV2
TGTGCCAGCAGCCTCGACAGGGGAGGGGGTTCACCCCTCCACTTT
CASSLDRGGGSPLHF
>TRBJ2-3|.|.|TRBV6-2/TRBV6-3
TGTGCCAGCAGTTACGACATGGCCACAGATACGCAGTATTTT
CASSYDMATDTQYF
>TRBJ2-1|TRBD2|.|TRBV10-3
TGTGCCATCAGTGAAACGGGAGGGTCCTACAATGAGCAGTTCTTC
CAISETGGSYNEQFF
>TRBJ2-1|.|.|TRBV4-2
TGTGCCAGCAGCCAAGATTATAGTACTCAGGGCGCTAACAATGAGCAGTTCTTC
CASSQDYSTQGANNEQFF
>TRBJ2-3|TRBD2|.|TRBV7-2
TGTGCCAGCAGCTTAGGGACTAGCGGGATGGGTACGCAGTATTTT
CASSLGTSGMGTQYF
>TRBJ2-5|.|.|TRBV4-1
TGCGCCAGCAGCCAAGGTTTGAGCAGGCAAGAGACCCAGTACTTC
CASSQGLSRQETQYF
>TRBJ2-5|TRBD2|.|TRBV7-3
TGTGCCAGCAGCTTAAACGGTGCGGGAGAAGAGACCCAGTACTTC
CASSLNGAGEETQYF
>TRBJ2-2|TRBD2|.|TRBV19
TGTGCCAGTAGTATTCGACTAGCGGGCCACGGGGAGCTGTTTTTT
CASSIRLAGHGELFF
>TRBJ2-7|TRBD1|once|TRBV7-6
TGTGCCAGCAGCTTGACAGGGGCACCCTCCTACGAGCAGTACTTC
CASSLTGAPSYEQYF
>TRBJ2-1|TRBD2|.|TRBV27
TGTGCCAGCAGTTTATCCTATGCGACTAGCGGGGGATACAATGAGCAGTTCTTC
CASSLSYATSGGYNEQFF
>TRBJ2-3|.|.|TRBV5-1
TGCGCCGCCGGGGGTGTGGACACAGATACGCAGTATTTT
CAAGGVDTDTQYF
>TRBJ1-5|TRBD1|.|TRBV30
TGTGCCTGGAGCACAAGGGGACAGTCTAGCCAGCCCCAGCATTTT
CAWSTRGQSSQPQHF
>TRBJ2-5|TRBD2|.|TRBV12-5
TGTGCTAGTGGTGGGTTGGGTAGCGGGATAGCCCCCGGCGAGACCCAGTACTTC
CASGGLGSGIAPGETQYF
>TRBJ2-1|TRBD2|.|TRBV10-3
TGTGCCATCAGTGAAGGCGCGGGAGGGAACAATGAGCAGTTCTTC
CAISEGAGGNNEQFF
>TRBJ2-1|TRBD2|.|TRBV28
TGTGCCAGCAGTCCCCTCAGGACTAGCGGGAGAGCTGAGCAGTTCTTC
CASSPLRTSGRAEQFF
>TRBJ2-7|.|.|TRBV3-1/TRBV3-2
TGTGCCAGCAGCAAGGGGGAACCTGACTTCATATCCTACGAGCAGTACTTC
CASSKGEPDFISYEQYF
>TRBJ2-2|.|.|TRBV19
TGTGCCAGTACCCCACTAGCAAATCTTCCCGGGGAGCTGTTTTTT
CASTPLANLPGELFF
>TRBJ2-1|.|.|TRBV24-1
TGTGCCACCAGTGATTCAACTAGTATTTCCTACAATGAGCAGTTCTTC
CATSDSTSISYNEQFF
>TRBJ1-3|.|.|TRBV10-3
TGTGCCATCAGTTCTGGACAGCCCTCCTCTGGAAACACCATATATTTT
CAISSGQPSSGNTIYF
>TRBJ1-5|.|few|TRBV27
TGTGCCAGCAGTTTGACAGGTTTTGGGCAGCCCCAGCATTTT
CASSLTGFGQPQHF
>TRBJ2-2|TRBD2|once|TRBV28
TGTGCCAGCAGTCTACCGGGACTAGCGGGAGGCACCGGGGAGCTGTTTTTT
CASSLPGLAGGTGELFF
>TRBJ2-5|TRBD1|.|TRBV5-4
TGTGCCAGCAGCGGCGCCGGGACAGGGGGCGAGACCCAGTACTTC
CASSGAGTGGETQYF
>TRBJ1-1|.|few|TRBV28
TGTGCCAGCAGTCCAGGAAGGATGAACACTGAAGCTTTCTTT
CASSPGRMNTEAFF
>TRBJ2-2|.|.|TRBV11-2
TGTGCCAGCAGCCGCTACTCCACCGGGGAGCTGTTTTTT
CASSRYSTGELFF
>TRBJ1-4|.|.|TRBV24-1
TGTGCCACCAAGATCAGGGGTGTAAGGGGTCCTACGCTACCTCAACTGTTTTTT
CATKIRGVRGPTLPQLFF
>TRBJ2-1|TRBD1|.|TRBV28
TGTGCCAGCAGTTTTGGGGACAGCTCCTACAATGAGCAGTTCTTC
CASSFGDSSYNEQFF
>TRBJ2-5|TRBD1|once|TRBV28
TGTGCCAGCACTCCGACAGGGACAGATTTTGGCCAAGAGACCCAGTACTTC
CASTPTGTDFGQETQYF
>TRBJ2-5|.|.|TRBV10-2
TGCGCCAGCAGTGATCCTAGCGAGGCGCAAGAGACCCAGTACTTC
CASSDPSEAQETQYF
>TRBJ2-6|.|.|TRBV13
TGTGCCAGCAGCTTAGAGGAGGCCTCTGGGGCCAACGTCCTGACTTTC
CASSLEEASGANVLTF
>TRBJ2-2|TRBD2|.|TRBV3-1/TRBV3-2
TGTGCCAGCAGTCAAAGGACTAGTAGCGGCACCGGGGAGCTGTTTTTT
CASSQRTSSGTGELFF
>TRBJ2-3|TRBD2|.|TRBV4-2
TGTGCCAGCAGCCAACCGGGACTAGCAACAGATACGCAGTATTTT
CASSQPGLATDTQYF